The TCR beta chain under discussion was sequenced for a study of cytomegalovirus exposure and HLA in healthy donors. Whole-study results and caveats: After further analysis at a later stage, roughly 16,000 TCR beta sequences were associated with HLA alleles at 0.05 false discovery rate. Most subjects' HLA-A and HLA-B alleles were reportedly predicted from TCR beta sequences.

It was with 60 Vbeta and 13 Jbeta primers that the PCR ran. Profiled with immunoSEQ multiplex PCR; TCRdb holds only in-frame clones, not every one. The sample holds 90,000 to 95,000 clones, roughly 73% seen once. V trimming: 3 bases; J trimming: 7 bases; junction bases outside the gene matches: 6. The CDR3 totals 15 residues. Germline V gives CDR1 MGHRA, CDR2 YSYEKL. This clone was observed a handful of times. The antigen remains undetermined. The J gene is TRBJ2-2, the V gene TRBV4-1; TRBD1 matches at 9 bases. This TCR was recovered from a male donor in good health and CMV-seropositive. Sample: PBMCs. The DNA of the CDR3 is TGCGCCAGCAGCCACGTACAGGGGGCTAACGGGGAGCTGTTTTTT. Its translation is CASSHVQGANGELFF.